The following is a TCR beta chain sequence with its context. The data belong to a study of blood T cell repertoires in COVID-19. Study background: Spain, Italy and the United States supplied samples that represented acute and convalescent COVID-19. PBMCs, B-cell-depleted T cells, or T cells provided the cDNA or gDNA that made up the material.

The V and J ends lost 4 bases and 2 bases respectively, with 12 bases between them. CDR1 and CDR2 from the germline V gene are SGHRS and YFSETQ. This CDR3 comprises 14 residues. A Seattle source enrolled patients during active infection and followed them longitudinally. Per the study methods: Nucleated cell counts were estimated from reference gene primer amplification. Assay: immunoSEQ multiplex PCR; the TCRdb copy retains only in-frame clones and omits some. The V and J calls and clone size are taken from that table; D and trimming were inferred from the DNA. The sample yields about 300,000 clones, roughly 90% seen once.

The rearrangement joins TRBV5-1 to TRBJ1-2; D is possibly TRBD1 (5 bases). Sequenced input: peripheral blood. This clonotype was sampled from a woman aged 25 to 45 with COVID-19, enrolled during active disease. DNA of the CDR3: TGCGCCAGCAGCCGAGACAGCGTCAACTATGGCTACACCTTC. Translation: CASSRDSVNYGYTF.